The sequence of this TCR beta chain was determined in a study of blood T cell repertoires in COVID-19. The germline V gene has CDR1 LGHDT and CDR2 YNNKEL (reference sequence). There are 15 residues in the CDR3. Trimming cost V 0 bases and J 7 bases, with 15 bases left between them. Some clones are missing from TCRdb's copy, which holds only in-frame ones; the method was immunoSEQ multiplex PCR. The table includes approximately 220,000 clones, about nine tenths detected once. This TCR was sampled from a woman in her forties with acute COVID-19. V gene TRBV3-1 (or the pseudogene TRBV3-2) combines with J gene TRBJ1-2, with a possible D match to TRBD1 (6 bases). Sequencing was performed on PBMCs or T cells enriched from blood (not recorded which). CDR3: CASSQDAVSGAGYTF. For the CDR3, the DNA is TGTGCCAGCAGCCAAGATGCCGTGTCAGGGGCTGGCTACACCTTC.